Listed below are T cell receptor beta chains from one sample, sequenced in a study of cytomegalovirus exposure and HLA in healthy donors. Using immunoSEQ multiplex PCR, the repertoire was profiled, and TCRdb retains in-frame clones only, with some absent. The sample holds about 110,000 clones; less than 85% are singletons and the top ten take around 15%. Specimen: PBMCs. The receptors stem from a young man in good health and CMV-seropositive. Both conserved end residues are part of each CDR3. Each record gives: clone size, D gene, J gene, V gene, CDR3 protein, CDR3 DNA. The D gene is left open where the match is weak. A row's size may be missing; if present it is once, few, many or a size class.

. TRBD1 TRBJ1-1 TRBV6-5 CASRAGTANTEAFF TGTGCCAGCAGGGCCGGGACAGCGAACACTGAAGCTTTCTTT
. TRBD2 TRBJ2-7 TRBV13 CASSSVRLAGPYEQYF TGTGCCAGCAGCTCCGTAAGGCTAGCGGGCCCCTACGAGCAGTACTTC
. TRBD1 TRBJ2-2 TRBV10-3 CAIRLDRGSNTGELFF TGTGCCATCAGATTAGACAGGGGGTCGAACACCGGGGAGCTGTTTTTT
. . TRBJ2-2 TRBV7-9 CASSFYAGYTGELFF TGTGCCAGCAGCTTTTACGCGGGTTACACCGGGGAGCTGTTTTTT
. . TRBJ1-1 TRBV5-1 CASSFGGANTEAFF TGCGCCAGCAGCTTCGGGGGAGCGAACACTGAAGCTTTCTTT
. . TRBJ2-7 TRBV27 CASSLRGLAAYEQYF TGTGCCAGCAGCCTCAGAGGGCTTGCAGCCTACGAGCAGTACTTC
. . TRBJ2-2 TRBV9 CASSVRDFLGTGELFF TGTGCCAGCAGCGTCCGGGACTTCCTCGGCACCGGGGAGCTGTTTTTT
. TRBD1 TRBJ1-2 TRBV19 CASSLRTGVNYGYTF TGTGCCAGTAGTTTAAGGACAGGGGTTAACTATGGCTACACCTTC
. TRBD2 TRBJ2-7 TRBV5-6 CASSLGPGGGLYEQYF TGTGCCAGCAGCTTGGGGCCGGGCGGGGGACTCTACGAGCAGTACTTC
. TRBD1 TRBJ2-7 TRBV27 CASRNRGTGVYEQYF TGTGCCAGCAGGAACAGGGGTACAGGGGTGTACGAGCAGTACTTC
. TRBD2 TRBJ2-1 TRBV11-2 CASSLGSGGASREQFF TGTGCCAGCAGCCTAGGTAGCGGGGGGGCGTCTCGTGAGCAGTTCTTC
. . TRBJ1-5 TRBV7-9 CASSEDKSNQPQHF TGTGCCAGCAGCGAGGACAAAAGCAATCAGCCCCAGCATTTT
. TRBD1 TRBJ2-7 TRBV30 CAWSSQGSEQYF TGTGCCTGGAGTTCACAGGGGTCCGAGCAGTACTTC
. TRBD2 TRBJ2-1 TRBV9 CASSTRGAQNEQFF TGTGCCAGCAGCACGCGGGGGGCCCAGAATGAGCAGTTCTTC
. . TRBJ2-4 TRBV5-6 CASSLAGVKNIQYF TGTGCCAGCAGCTTGGCCGGGGTCAAAAACATTCAGTACTTC
. . TRBJ1-1 TRBV14 CASSWTENTEAFF TGTGCCAGCAGCTGGACAGAGAACACTGAAGCTTTCTTT
. TRBD1 TRBJ1-5 TRBV2 CASSRRTGRNQPQHF TGTGCCAGCAGTCGACGGACAGGACGCAATCAGCCCCAGCATTTT
once TRBD1 TRBJ1-4 TRBV28 CASSSRDSANEKLFF TGTGCCAGCAGTTCCCGGGACAGCGCTAATGAAAAACTGTTTTTT
few TRBD2 TRBJ2-3 TRBV5-1 CASSSRGGGTDTQYF TGCGCCAGCAGCTCGCGGGGGGGCGGCACAGATACGCAGTATTTT
few . TRBJ1-2 TRBV19 CASSSGTVALGYTF TGTGCCAGTAGCTCCGGGACTGTTGCCCTCGGCTACACCTTC
. TRBD2 TRBJ2-1 TRBV5-6 CASSLVLAGDNEQFF TGTGCCAGCAGCTTGGTCCTAGCGGGGGACAATGAGCAGTTCTTC
. . TRBJ1-1 TRBV7-9 CASSLGPEKNTEAFF TGTGCCAGCAGCTTAGGCCCAGAAAAGAACACTGAAGCTTTCTTT
. . TRBJ2-7 TRBV6-6 CASGGSGKDEQYF TGTGCCAGCGGGGGCAGTGGTAAGGACGAGCAGTACTTC
. . TRBJ2-7 TRBV5-1 CASSSTGSYEQYF TGCGCCAGCAGCTCAACAGGGTCCTACGAGCAGTACTTC
once . TRBJ1-6 TRBV11-1 CASSGGDLNSPLHF TGTGCCAGCAGCGGGGGGGATCTTAATTCACCCCTCCACTTT
. TRBD2 TRBJ2-3 TRBV14 CASSAGTSGNLPTDTQYF TGTGCCAGCAGCGCAGGGACTAGCGGGAATCTCCCCACAGATACGCAGTATTTT
. . TRBJ2-3 TRBV19 CASSMAPDTQYF TGTGCCAGTAGTATGGCCCCAGATACGCAGTATTTT
. . TRBJ2-7 TRBV11-2 CASSPAWEPYEQYF TGTGCCAGCAGCCCAGCCTGGGAGCCCTACGAGCAGTACTTC
few TRBD2 TRBJ2-1 TRBV10-1 CASSGGAYNEQFF TGCGCCAGCAGCGGGGGGGCCTACAATGAGCAGTTCTTC
. . TRBJ1-5 TRBV6-1 CASSEAGTRIDQPQHF TGTGCCAGCAGTGAAGCAGGCACCAGGATCGATCAGCCCCAGCATTTT
. . TRBJ2-3 TRBV7-2 CASSLYTDTQYF TGTGCCAGCAGCTTATACACAGATACGCAGTATTTT
. . TRBJ2-7 TRBV21-1 CASSKRRAAYEQYF TGTGCCAGCAGCAAAAGGAGGGCCGCCTACGAGCAGTACTTC
once TRBD1 TRBJ2-1 TRBV11-1 CASSLWDSSYNEQFF TGTGCCAGCAGCTTATGGGACAGCTCCTACAATGAGCAGTTCTTC
. . TRBJ1-4 TRBV30 CAWRGAGLGNEKLFF TGTGCCTGGAGGGGTGCGGGACTCGGTAATGAAAAACTGTTTTTT
. TRBD2 TRBJ2-5 TRBV7-3 CASSFTGGLETQYF TGTGCCAGCAGCTTTACGGGGGGGCTAGAGACCCAGTACTTC
. . TRBJ2-7 TRBV6-5 CASSAGDSWDEQYF TGTGCCAGCAGTGCCGGAGACAGCTGGGACGAGCAGTACTTC
. . TRBJ1-6 TRBV5-8 CASSLEGRGLPLHF TGTGCCAGCAGCTTGGAAGGCAGGGGCTTACCCCTCCACTTT
. . TRBJ2-5 TRBV5-1 CASSFSRPRETQYF TGCGCCAGCAGCTTCTCCCGGCCCAGGGAGACCCAGTACTTC
. TRBD1 TRBJ2-1 TRBV9 CASSVEGASYNEQFF TGTGCCAGCAGCGTAGAGGGGGCAAGCTACAATGAGCAGTTCTTC
. . TRBJ2-3 TRBV7-2 CASSFQTSTDTQYF TGTGCCAGCAGCTTTCAGACTAGCACAGATACGCAGTATTTT